This TCR beta chain emerged from a study of T cells in Graves' hyperthyroidism and ophthalmopathy. The CDR3 totals 14 residues. V was cut by 5 bases and J by 2 bases, with 13 bases left in between. Germline V CDR1 and CDR2: MNHNS, SASEGT. A word on this clonotype: This may be a read error, as it is one base from a much larger clone.

Amplification of TCR beta CDR3 regions used RNA as the template. A set of HTBI primers served as the primers for a first-round RT-PCR of the TCR CDR3. TCRdb reprocessed the multiplex PCR reads with MiXCR, giving one entry per CDR3 protein. The table shows 500,000 to 600,000 distinct CDR3 sequences, with around 42% occurring only once. This sequence was found in a woman between 18 and 29 years old with Graves' hyperthyroidism. Sequenced input: peripheral blood or thyroid tissue (not recorded which). The J gene is TRBJ2-7, the V gene TRBV6-1, with a weak D call TRBD1 (5 bases). The CDR3 DNA is TGTGCCAGCAGTAATAAGGCAGGGCCCTACGAGCAGTACTTC. Translating gives CASSNKAGPYEQYF.